Below, 32 T cell receptor beta chains from the same sample are listed, as sequenced in a study of blood T cell repertoires in COVID-19. Produced via immunoSEQ multiplex PCR; TCRdb's table is partial and in-frame only. Of about 340,000 clones listed, around 87% were seen once; the top ten hold around 6%. Sequenced material: peripheral blood. The receptors stem from a woman aged 50 to 60 with COVID-19, enrolled during active disease.

V is TRBV5-1 and J is TRBJ1-1; 9 positions match TRBD1. J lost 5 bases, V lost 3 bases, and 8 bases had no gene match. CDR3 length: 15 residues. CDR1 SGHRS and CDR2 YFSETQ come from the germline V gene. The CDR3 is CASSSQTGGLTEAFF. CDR3 coding DNA: TGCGCCAGCAGCTCGCAAACAGGGGGCTTAACTGAAGCTTTCTTT.

This chain joins TRBV19 and TRBJ2-2; tentatively, D is TRBD2 (6 bases). V gave up 1 base and J gave up 7 bases, with 16 bases separating them. The length of the CDR3 is 16 residues. Germline V CDR1 and CDR2: LNHDA, SQIVND (reference sequence). The CDR3 DNA follows: TGTGCCAGTAGTATAGTCTTTCGGGAGAAGGACGGGGAGCTGTTTTTT. This gives the protein CASSIVFREKDGELFF.

This clone was counted at least ten times. The chain couples TRBV7-9 to TRBJ2-6; D not certain. Germline CDR1 is SEHNR and CDR2 is FQNEAQ (reference sequence). V lost 5 bases, J lost 4 bases, and 12 bases lay in between. The CDR3 spans 15 residues. The CDR3 bases are TGTGCCAGCAGCCCTAATGTGTGGGGGGCCAACGTCCTGACTTTC. It is translated as CASSPNVWGANVLTF.

The V and J genes are TRBV18 and TRBJ2-1, with TRBD2 matching over 7 bases. The CDR3 is 17 amino acids. J lost 7 bases, V lost 0 bases, and 12 bases had no gene match. CDR1 is KGHSH, CDR2 LQKENI, per germline. DNA for the CDR3: TGTGCCAGCTCACCACCTATCACGGGGGGAGCAAAGAATGAGCAGTTCTTC. Amino acids: CASSPPITGGAKNEQFF.

The chain combines TRBV4-3 with TRBJ2-1, with a tentative D call TRBD2 (6 bases). The V and J ends lost 3 bases and 3 bases respectively, with 9 bases between them. This CDR3 has 14 amino acids. CDR1 is LGHNA, CDR2 YSLEER, per germline. CDR3 sequence: CASSQEGFYNEQFF. CDR3 in DNA: TGCGCCAGCAGCCAGGAGGGGTTCTACAATGAGCAGTTCTTC.

This chain uses TRBV11-1 with TRBJ1-1, with 8 nucleotides matching TRBD1. V lost 5 bases, J lost 1 base, and 3 bases stayed unmatched. Germline V CDR1 and CDR2: SGHAT, FQDESV (reference sequence). The CDR3 loop spans 14 amino acids. Written as DNA, the CDR3 is TGTGCCAGCAGCCTTGGACAGGGGAACACTGAAGCTTTCTTT. It yields the protein CASSLGQGNTEAFF.

The V and J genes are TRBV3-1 (or the pseudogene TRBV3-2) and TRBJ2-1, with TRBD2 identical over 14 bases. Germline CDR1 reads LGHDT; CDR2 reads YNNKEL (reference sequence). V lost 4 bases and J lost 6; bases outside the gene matches: 8. The CDR3 sequence is 17 residues long. Here the CDR3 reads CASSPGTSGRITNEQFF. In DNA form, the CDR3 reads TGTGCCAGCAGCCCCGGGACTAGCGGGAGAATTACCAATGAGCAGTTCTTC.

In its sample, this clone was seen once. In DNA, the CDR3 is TGTGTTTCGTCTCTAGCAGTCAGCTCCTACGAGCAGTACTTC. Protein: CVSSLAVSSYEQYF. The V and J genes are TRBV11-2 and TRBJ2-7; D is perhaps TRBD2 (5 bases). CDR3 length equals 14 residues. Germline loops: CDR1 SGHAT, CDR2 FQNNGV.

This rearrangement joins TRBV23-1 to TRBJ1-5, with D unresolved. TRBV23-1 is placed among ORFs of uncertain function. Trimming took 0 bases from V and 5 from J, leaving 8 bases between them. The CDR3 is 14 residues long. The CDR3 here is CASSQSRVYQPQHF. The CDR3, as DNA: TGCGCCAGCAGTCAATCCCGGGTTTATCAGCCCCAGCATTTT.

The rearrangement uses TRBV19 and TRBJ1-2, with D maybe TRBD1 (6 bases). This CDR3 has 14 residues. V dropped 7 bases and J dropped 0 bases, with 12 bases sitting between them. From germline, CDR1 is LNHDA and CDR2 SQIVND (reference sequence). CDR3 DNA: TGTGCCAGTACTAAGGGACACGCTAACTATGGCTACACCTTC. It yields the protein CASTKGHANYGYTF.

The chain recombines TRBV5-1 with TRBJ2-3; D is perhaps TRBD1 (6 bases). The CDR3 loop spans 15 amino acids. The germline V gene encodes CDR1 SGHRS and CDR2 YFSETQ. Trimming left V 7 bases short and J 4 bases short, with 19 bases between. The CDR3 DNA reads TGCGCCAGCCAGGCAAGGACAGTGTCATCAGATACGCAGTATTTT. This codes for CASQARTVSSDTQYF.

The V call is TRBV7-2, the J call TRBJ1-1; D perhaps matches TRBD1 (5 bases). Germline V gene sequence: CDR1 SGHTA, CDR2 FQGNSA. The CDR3 runs to 13 residues. V gave up 1 base and J gave up 8 bases, with 11 bases separating them. The DNA for the CDR3 is TGTGCCAGCAGCTTAGTAGGGGCTGGGGAAGCTTTCTTT. Translated, it gives CASSLVGAGEAFF.

The CDR3 loop is CASRLQDTEAFF. Here the CDR3 DNA reads TGTGCCAGCAGGCTTCAGGACACTGAAGCTTTCTTT. The genes are TRBV28 and TRBJ1-1, with unresolved D. Germline-derived CDR1 and CDR2 are MDHEN and SYDVKM. This CDR3 region has 12 residues. Deletions cut 6 bases from V and 3 bases from J, with 8 bases between.

V and J are TRBV6-5 and TRBJ2-7; tentatively, D is TRBD2 (7 bases). The CDR3 has 15 amino acids. The germline V gene encodes CDR1 MNHEY and CDR2 SVGAGI. V lost 6 bases and J 1 base, leaving 16 bases between the germline ends. The CDR3 coding sequence is TGTGCCAGCAGACGGGGGGACAAGGTTTCCTACGAGCAGTACTTC. Translation gives CASRRGDKVSYEQYF.

The chain is built from TRBV19 and TRBJ2-5; 10 bases line up with TRBD1. V gave up 4 bases and J gave up 0 bases; unmatched junction bases: 5. Germline V gene data show CDR1 as LNHDA and CDR2 as SQIVND (reference sequence). The CDR3 totals 16 residues. CDR3 in DNA: TGTGCCAGTAGTAGCCGGGACAGGGGATACCAAGAGACCCAGTACTTC. As protein: CASSSRDRGYQETQYF.

This chain joins TRBV18 and TRBJ2-2; the D is unclear. The CDR3 loop spans 16 amino acids. Germline lookup yields CDR1 KGHSH and CDR2 LQKENI. V lost 1 base, J lost 1 base, and 10 bases lay in between. The CDR3: CASSPHPSGNTGELFF. CDR3 DNA: TGTGCCAGCTCACCACACCCATCGGGGAACACCGGGGAGCTGTTTTTT. Full variable domain (missing parts from reference TRBV18 and TRBJ2-2): NAGVMQNPRHLVRRRGQEARLRCSPMKGHSHVYWYRQLPEEGLKFMVYLQKENIIDESGMPKERFSAEFPKEGPSILRIQQVVRGDSAAYFCASSPHPSGNTGELFFGEGSRLTVL.

The chain links TRBV5-1 to TRBJ2-2; D may be TRBD2 (6 bases). V lost 5 bases, J lost 5 bases, and 10 bases lay in between. Germline V gene lookup returns CDR1 SGHRS and CDR2 YFSETQ. The CDR3 is made up of 13 amino acids. The chain's CDR3 is CASRAEGTGELFF. DNA of the CDR3: TGCGCCAGCAGAGCGGAGGGGACCGGGGAGCTGTTTTTT. The full variable domain, in which reference TRBV5-1 and TRBJ2-2 provide the parts outside the CDR3, is KAGVTQTPRYLIKTRGQQVTLSCSPISGHRSVSWYQQTPGQGLQFLFEYFSETQRNKGNFPGRFSGRQFSNSRSEMNVSTLELGDSALYLCASRAEGTGELFFGEGSRLTVL.

The rearrangement joins TRBV5-1 to TRBJ2-1; 8 bases are a match to TRBD2. Germline V lookup: CDR1 SGHRS, CDR2 YFSETQ. This CDR3 region has 14 residues. With V trimmed by 10 bases and J by 1 base, 7 bases remained unmatched. The CDR3 loop is CAPIAGWSYNEQFF. CDR3 in DNA: TGCGCCCCTATAGCGGGATGGTCCTACAATGAGCAGTTCTTC.

V usage is TRBV2 and J usage is TRBJ2-7; TRBD1 aligns across 9 bases. The germline V gene encodes CDR1 SNHLY and CDR2 FYNNEI. The CDR3 is 15 amino acids. The ends lost 3 bases at V and 0 bases at J; junction bases unmatched: 3. The CDR3 bases are TGTGCCAGCAGTGAGGAACAGGGGGCCTCCTACGAGCAGTACTTC. Its protein is CASSEEQGASYEQYF.

The chain is built from TRBV30 and TRBJ2-7; D unresolved. The germline CDR1 and CDR2 sequences are GTSNPN and SVGIG (reference sequence). V was trimmed by 7 bases and J by 5 bases, leaving 18 bases between them. CDR3 length: 13 amino acids. CDR3 DNA: TGTGCCTTAGTAGTCCTATCAGGCCACGAGCAGTACTTC. It is translated as CALVVLSGHEQYF.

V usage is TRBV7-9 and J usage is TRBJ1-1; TRBD1 might be the D (6 bases). CDR3 length equals 13 residues. V was cut by 1 base and J by 11 bases, with 14 bases left in between. Per germline, CDR1 SEHNR and CDR2 FQNEAQ (reference sequence). The DNA for the CDR3 is TGTGCCAGCAGCTTAGTTACGCAGGGGAAGGCTTTCTTT. This sequence encodes CASSLVTQGKAFF.

The chain recombines TRBV5-4 with TRBJ2-3; 9 bases line up with TRBD2. Trimming removed 0 bases from V and 2 bases from J; junction bases left unmatched: 4. The CDR3 is made up of 16 amino acids. Germline CDR1 is SGHNT and CDR2 is YYREEE (reference sequence). CDR3 residues: CASSLGAGGNTDTQYF. CDR3 sequence (DNA): TGTGCCAGCAGCTTGGGGGCGGGAGGGAACACAGATACGCAGTATTTT.

The rearrangement links TRBV3-1 (or the pseudogene TRBV3-2) to TRBJ1-2; D remains ambiguous. This CDR3 is built from 13 residues. The V gene's germline CDR1 is LGHDT and CDR2 YNNKEL (reference sequence). Trimming stripped 5 bases from V and 4 bases from J, with 11 bases between. This CDR3 is CASSDPGAYGYTF. CDR3 in DNA: TGTGCCAGCAGCGACCCGGGAGCCTATGGCTACACCTTC.

The chain carries TRBV10-1 and TRBJ2-2; 11 bases map to TRBD2. Trimming cost V 3 bases and J 8 bases; bases outside gene matches: 5. The CDR3 contains 15 residues. Germline loops: CDR1 WNHNN, CDR2 SYGVQD (reference sequence). CDR3 sequence reads: CASSDSGRAEGELFF. CDR3 bases: TGCGCCAGCAGTGATAGCGGGAGGGCCGAAGGGGAGCTGTTTTTT.

This clone was counted only a few times. The V gene is TRBV30, the J gene TRBJ1-3, with 7 nucleotides matching TRBD1. J was trimmed by 3 bases and V by 6 bases; bases with no gene match: 5. The V gene's germline CDR1 is GTSNPN and CDR2 SVGIG (reference sequence). The CDR3 consists of 13 residues. CDR3 residues: CACTQGIGNTIYF. The CDR3 DNA reads TGTGCCTGCACACAGGGGATTGGAAACACCATATATTTT. Using reference TRBV30 and TRBJ1-3 for the parts outside the CDR3, the full variable domain is SQTIHQWPATLVQPVGSPLSLECTVEGTSNPNLYWYRQAAGRGLQLLFYSVGIGQISSEVPQNLSASRPQDRQFILSSKKLLLSDSGFYLCACTQGIGNTIYFGEGSWLTVV.

The chain carries TRBV13 and TRBJ2-1, with D possibly TRBD2 on 5 matching bases. This CDR3 is built from 14 residues. V lost 4 bases and J lost 8, with 15 bases in between. CDR1 is PRHDT, CDR2 FYEKMQ, per germline (reference sequence). Written as DNA, the CDR3 is TGTGCCAGCAGCTGGAATCTAGCCGGTCATGAGCAGTTCTTC. It codes for CASSWNLAGHEQFF.

This chain uses TRBV7-9 with TRBJ2-1; 10 bases agree with TRBD2. The CDR3 extends over 18 amino acids. Germline V gene data show CDR1 as SEHNR and CDR2 as FQNEAQ (reference sequence). The V segment lost 3 bases and the J segment 1 base; nucleotides outside the gene matches: 9. For the CDR3, the DNA is TGTGCCAGCAGCTTCTACCAACTAGCGGGACTGTCCTACAATGAGCAGTTCTTC. It specifies CASSFYQLAGLSYNEQFF. The entire variable domain, with the rest obtained from reference TRBV7-9 and TRBJ2-1, is as follows: DTGVSQNPRHKITKRGQNVTFRCDPISEHNRLYWYRQTLGQGPEFLTYFQNEAQLEKSRLLSDRFSAERPKGSFSTLEIQRTEQGDSAMYLCASSFYQLAGLSYNEQFFGPGTRLTVL.

V usage is TRBV2 and J usage is TRBJ2-2; D ambiguous. CDR3 length equals 15 residues. Trimming left V 3 bases short and J 1 base short, with 9 bases between. Germline CDR1 is SNHLY and CDR2 is FYNNEI. This chain's CDR3 is CASSDDGLNTGELFF. In nucleotides, the CDR3 is TGTGCCAGCAGTGATGATGGCTTGAACACCGGGGAGCTGTTTTTT.

J is TRBJ1-5 and V is TRBV27, with no clear D. Per the germline V gene, CDR1 is MNHEY and CDR2 is SMNVEV (reference sequence). The CDR3 consists of 17 residues. Deletions cut 1 base from V and 5 bases from J, with 18 bases between. CDR3 in DNA: TGTGCCAGCAGTTTATTCAGGATGGGAGGTAGGCATCAGCCCCAGCATTTT. It encodes CASSLFRMGGRHQPQHF.

This chain joins TRBV7-9 and TRBJ1-4; D unclear. The V and J ends lost 1 base and 7 bases respectively, with 13 bases between them. This CDR3 has 15 residues. Germline values: CDR1 SEHNR, CDR2 FQNEAQ (reference sequence). The CDR3 reads CASSLVGGGGEKLFF. The CDR3 DNA follows: TGTGCCAGCAGCTTAGTCGGCGGAGGTGGTGAAAAACTGTTTTTT. The variable domain in full, completed from reference TRBV7-9 and TRBJ1-4, reads DTGVSQNPRHKITKRGQNVTFRCDPISEHNRLYWYRQTLGQGPEFLTYFQNEAQLEKSRLLSDRFSAERPKGSFSTLEIQRTEQGDSAMYLCASSLVGGGGEKLFFGSGTQLSVL.

The DNA for the CDR3 is TGTGCCAGCAGTTATGGCGGGTTCTCCTACGAGCAGTACTTC. It specifies CASSYGGFSYEQYF. V and J are TRBV6-2 or TRBV6-3 and TRBJ2-7; D possibly corresponds to TRBD2 (5 bases). V shed 3 bases and J shed 0 bases, with 9 bases lying between them. Germline CDR1 is MNHEY and CDR2 is SVGEGT. This CDR3 comprises 14 residues.

The rearrangement uses TRBV7-9 and TRBJ2-2; TRBD2 is a possible D gene (5 bases). There are 16 residues in the CDR3. The germline V and J ends were trimmed by 2 bases and 1 base, with 11 bases remaining between them. Germline CDR1 is SEHNR and CDR2 is FQNEAQ (reference sequence). CDR3 coding DNA: TGTGCCAGCAGCTTATTTGGCGGACTGAACACCGGGGAGCTGTTTTTT. It codes for CASSLFGGLNTGELFF.